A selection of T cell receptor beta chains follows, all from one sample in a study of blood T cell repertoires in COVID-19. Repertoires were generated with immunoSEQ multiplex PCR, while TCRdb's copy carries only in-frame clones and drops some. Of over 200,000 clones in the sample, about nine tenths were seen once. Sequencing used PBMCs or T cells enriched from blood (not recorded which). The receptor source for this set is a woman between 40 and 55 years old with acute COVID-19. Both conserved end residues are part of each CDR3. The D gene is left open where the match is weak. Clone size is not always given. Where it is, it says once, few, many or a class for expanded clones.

DNA: TGCGCCAGCAGCTTTCAAGGGGGCGACGGAAACACCATATATTTT
CDR3: CASSFQGGDGNTIYF
size: .
D: TRBD1
V: TRBV5-1
J: TRBJ1-3

DNA: TGTGCCAGCAGCTTAGCGACCGGACAGGGGGGTGGAGGCTACACCTTC
CDR3: CASSLATGQGGGGYTF
size: .
D: TRBD1
V: TRBV7-8
J: TRBJ1-2

DNA: TGCGCCAGCAGCGCTCGACAGGGTGAAGCTTTCTTT
CDR3: CASSARQGEAFF
size: few
D: TRBD1
V: TRBV10-1
J: TRBJ1-1

DNA: TGTGCCAGCAGTGAGCCGACTAACACTGAAGCTTTCTTT
CDR3: CASSEPTNTEAFF
size: .
D: .
V: TRBV25-1
J: TRBJ1-1

DNA: TGTGCCAGCAGCTTGGGGCTAGGGTCAAGCTCCTACAATGAGCAGTTCTTC
CDR3: CASSLGLGSSSYNEQFF
size: .
D: .
V: TRBV7-8
J: TRBJ2-1

DNA: TGTGCCAGCCACCTTCGGGGAGGGACTGAAGCTTTCTTT
CDR3: CASHLRGGTEAFF
size: .
D: .
V: TRBV2
J: TRBJ1-1

DNA: TGTGCCAGCAGTCCAACAGGGGCTGTGGACACTACGCAGTATTTT
CDR3: CASSPTGAVDTTQYF
size: .
D: TRBD1
V: TRBV6-5
J: TRBJ2-3

DNA: TGTGCCAGCAGCTCACAGGGCAGGCTAGCGGGTAGCTCCTACGAGCAGTACTTC
CDR3: CASSSQGRLAGSSYEQYF
size: once
D: TRBD2
V: TRBV7-2
J: TRBJ2-7

DNA: TGTGCCAGCAGCGACTTCCTGGGGCGGGGCGCTTTCTTT
CDR3: CASSDFLGRGAFF
size: .
D: .
V: TRBV6-6
J: TRBJ1-1

DNA: TGTGCCAGCAGCCCCCTGGACAGGGGGCGTAGAGCTTTCTTT
CDR3: CASSPLDRGRRAFF
size: few
D: TRBD1
V: TRBV14
J: TRBJ1-1

DNA: TGTGCCAGCAGCCAAGTGGCCGCACAGGGGTTAGCCAAAAACATTCAGTACTTC
CDR3: CASSQVAAQGLAKNIQYF
size: once
D: TRBD1
V: TRBV3-1/TRBV3-2
J: TRBJ2-4

DNA: TGTGCCAGCAGCCCTTTGAGCGGGCGGGACAATGAGCAGTTCTTC
CDR3: CASSPLSGRDNEQFF
size: .
D: .
V: TRBV11-2
J: TRBJ2-1

DNA: TGTGCCAGCAGTTTCACGGTCCGCTCACCCCTCCACTTT
CDR3: CASSFTVRSPLHF
size: .
D: .
V: TRBV12-3/TRBV12-4
J: TRBJ1-6

DNA: TGCGCCAGCAGCTTGGTGGGGGGAAACACTAATGAAAAACTGTTTTTT
CDR3: CASSLVGGNTNEKLFF
size: .
D: .
V: TRBV5-1
J: TRBJ1-4

DNA: TGTGCCAGCAGTGAGGCAGGATACTACGAGCAGTACTTC
CDR3: CASSEAGYYEQYF
size: once
D: .
V: TRBV6-1
J: TRBJ2-7

DNA: TGTGCCAGCAGCGAGGGACAGGGTTATGAAAAACTGTTTTTT
CDR3: CASSEGQGYEKLFF
size: .
D: TRBD1
V: TRBV5-4
J: TRBJ1-4

DNA: TGTGCCAGCAGTATGGAGGGAGGAATGAACACTGAAGCTTTCTTT
CDR3: CASSMEGGMNTEAFF
size: .
D: .
V: TRBV7-6
J: TRBJ1-1

DNA: TGTGCCAGTAGGCCCGCCGGGGCAGGGGCCGAGGGTAAATCAGATACGCAGTATTTT
CDR3: CASRPAGAGAEGKSDTQYF
size: .
D: .
V: TRBV19
J: TRBJ2-3

DNA: TGTGCCACCAGCAGGCCAGGGACACATTCCTATGGCTACACCTTC
CDR3: CATSRPGTHSYGYTF
size: .
D: .
V: TRBV15
J: TRBJ1-2

DNA: TGTGCCAGCAGCCTAGTACCGGGGGGTGAAAAACTGTTTTTT
CDR3: CASSLVPGGEKLFF
size: .
D: .
V: TRBV5-4
J: TRBJ1-4

DNA: TGCGCCAGCAGCTTGGCCCCTCCAGCTAGCGGGGGAACGAATGAGCAGTTCTTC
CDR3: CASSLAPPASGGTNEQFF
size: .
D: TRBD2
V: TRBV5-1
J: TRBJ2-1

DNA: TGTGCTAGTGGTAGACAGGGGTCTGCCTACGAGCAGTACTTC
CDR3: CASGRQGSAYEQYF
size: .
D: TRBD1
V: TRBV12-5
J: TRBJ2-7

DNA: TGTGCCTCTGCAGGCGGGCCTAATGAAAAACTGTTTTTT
CDR3: CASAGGPNEKLFF
size: once
D: .
V: TRBV30
J: TRBJ1-4

DNA: TGTGCCATCAGTGCAGAGGGGGACCAGCCCCAGCATTTT
CDR3: CAISAEGDQPQHF
size: .
D: .
V: TRBV10-3
J: TRBJ1-5

DNA: TGTGCCAGCAGCTTAGGGACTAGCGGTTCCGGGGAGCTGTTTTTT
CDR3: CASSLGTSGSGELFF
size: .
D: TRBD2
V: TRBV7-6
J: TRBJ2-2

DNA: TGTGCCAGCTCACCACCCGACAGGGTAGGGCAGTTCTTC
CDR3: CASSPPDRVGQFF
size: .
D: TRBD1
V: TRBV18
J: TRBJ2-1

DNA: TGTGCCAGCAGCTTCTCGATGGAGGCTATGAACACTGAAGCTTTCTTT
CDR3: CASSFSMEAMNTEAFF
size: .
D: .
V: TRBV7-8
J: TRBJ1-1

DNA: TGTGCCAGCAGTTACTCGCAGGGGATGGGCTACACCTTC
CDR3: CASSYSQGMGYTF
size: once
D: .
V: TRBV6-5
J: TRBJ1-2

DNA: TGCGCCAGCAGCCCCAACAAGTCGGGACAGCCCATACATCAGCCCCAGCATTTT
CDR3: CASSPNKSGQPIHQPQHF
size: once
D: TRBD1
V: TRBV4-1
J: TRBJ1-5

DNA: TGTGCCAGCAGTCCCCACTACAGGGCCCACGAGCAGTACTTC
CDR3: CASSPHYRAHEQYF
size: .
D: .
V: TRBV6-5
J: TRBJ2-7

DNA: TGTGCCAGCAGCCCAGGTGGGAGGGTGGAGACCCAGTACTTC
CDR3: CASSPGGRVETQYF
size: .
D: TRBD2
V: TRBV7-9
J: TRBJ2-5

DNA: TGTGCCAGCAGCGTAGCTGGGCTAGCGGGCGGACAAGAGACCCAGTACTTC
CDR3: CASSVAGLAGGQETQYF
size: .
D: TRBD2
V: TRBV9
J: TRBJ2-5

DNA: TGTGCCACCAGTGATTTTAGCGGGTCCTTAGTCTTC
CDR3: CATSDFSGSLVF
size: .
D: TRBD2
V: TRBV24-1
J: TRBJ2-1

DNA: TGTGCCAGCAGCGCCCCGGACAGGGACCTCGCTGGAAACACCATATATTTT
CDR3: CASSAPDRDLAGNTIYF
size: .
D: TRBD1
V: TRBV9
J: TRBJ1-3

DNA: TGTGCCAGCAGTGACTCGGGCGGGAGCACCGGGGAGCTGTTTTTT
CDR3: CASSDSGGSTGELFF
size: .
D: TRBD2
V: TRBV6-4
J: TRBJ2-2

DNA: TGTGCCAGCAGCTACCCGACCGGGACAGGGAACACCGGGGAGCTGTTTTTT
CDR3: CASSYPTGTGNTGELFF
size: .
D: TRBD1
V: TRBV7-9
J: TRBJ2-2

DNA: TGTGCCAGCAGCCCCAGGCGGGGGGGCGGGGAGACCCAGTACTTC
CDR3: CASSPRRGGGETQYF
size: .
D: TRBD2
V: TRBV9
J: TRBJ2-5

DNA: TGTGCCAGCTCACCAGAAGGGAGGGCTGAAGCTTTCTTT
CDR3: CASSPEGRAEAFF
size: .
D: .
V: TRBV18
J: TRBJ1-1

DNA: TGTGCCAGCAGCCAAGCGACAGGGAAAGGGTACACCTTC
CDR3: CASSQATGKGYTF
size: .
D: TRBD1
V: TRBV3-1/TRBV3-2
J: TRBJ1-2

DNA: TGTGCCAGCAGCACCAGGGGCGGCCCCTATGGCTACACCTTC
CDR3: CASSTRGGPYGYTF
size: .
D: .
V: TRBV7-9
J: TRBJ1-2

DNA: TGTGCCAGAAGCCGTACCCTAGATCCTGAAGCTTTCTTT
CDR3: CARSRTLDPEAFF
size: few
D: .
V: TRBV5-3
J: TRBJ1-1

DNA: TGTGCCAGCACCTTCGAGGACACGGACACCGGGGAGCTGTTTTTT
CDR3: CASTFEDTDTGELFF
size: .
D: .
V: TRBV5-6
J: TRBJ2-2

DNA: TGTGCCACTGGAAGACAGGGCAGCAATCAGCCCCAGCATTTT
CDR3: CATGRQGSNQPQHF
size: .
D: TRBD1
V: TRBV27
J: TRBJ1-5

DNA: TGCGCCAGCAGCCAAGATGGAGCTCGTGGGGGGGCAAAGGATACGCAGTATTTT
CDR3: CASSQDGARGGAKDTQYF
size: few
D: .
V: TRBV4-1
J: TRBJ2-3

DNA: TGTGCCAGCAGCTTGGTACTAGCGGGAGGGAGCACCGGGGAGCTGTTTTTT
CDR3: CASSLVLAGGSTGELFF
size: .
D: TRBD2
V: TRBV11-2
J: TRBJ2-2

DNA: TGTGCTAAGGAGGGCAGATCCTACAATGAGCAGTTCTTC
CDR3: CAKEGRSYNEQFF
size: .
D: .
V: TRBV5-3
J: TRBJ2-1

DNA: TGTGCCAGCAGGGCAGCCTACAATGAGCAGTTCTTC
CDR3: CASRAAYNEQFF
size: once
D: .
V: TRBV27
J: TRBJ2-1

DNA: TGTGCCAGCAGCCAACGACTCGATGCGGGCTACACCTTC
CDR3: CASSQRLDAGYTF
size: .
D: .
V: TRBV6-2/TRBV6-3
J: TRBJ1-2

DNA: TGTGCCAGTAGTCCCCTCGAGGGATTGGTTCAGCCCCAGCATTTT
CDR3: CASSPLEGLVQPQHF
size: few
D: .
V: TRBV19
J: TRBJ1-5

DNA: TGTGCCAGCACTTTGGACAGGGGTGGGACTGAAGCTTTCTTT
CDR3: CASTLDRGGTEAFF
size: .
D: TRBD1
V: TRBV6-5
J: TRBJ1-1

DNA: TGTGCCAGTAGTACGACAGGGGGGATAAACTATGGCTACACCTTC
CDR3: CASSTTGGINYGYTF
size: .
D: TRBD1
V: TRBV19
J: TRBJ1-2